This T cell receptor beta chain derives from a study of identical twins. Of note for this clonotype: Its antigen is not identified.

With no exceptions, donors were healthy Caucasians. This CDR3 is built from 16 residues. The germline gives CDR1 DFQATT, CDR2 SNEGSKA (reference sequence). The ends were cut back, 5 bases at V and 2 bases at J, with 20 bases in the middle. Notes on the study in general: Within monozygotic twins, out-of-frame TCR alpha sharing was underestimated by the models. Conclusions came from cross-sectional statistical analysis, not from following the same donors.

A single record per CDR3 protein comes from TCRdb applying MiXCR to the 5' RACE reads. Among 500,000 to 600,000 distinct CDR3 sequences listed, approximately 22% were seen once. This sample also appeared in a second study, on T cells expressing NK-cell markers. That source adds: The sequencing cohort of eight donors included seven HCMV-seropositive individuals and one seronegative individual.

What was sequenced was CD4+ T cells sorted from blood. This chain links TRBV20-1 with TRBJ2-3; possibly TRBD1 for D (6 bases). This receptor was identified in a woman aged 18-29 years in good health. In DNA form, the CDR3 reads TGCAGTGCTTCCAGGGGACGAACCACTCACACAGATACGCAGTATTTT. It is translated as CSASRGRTTHTDTQYF.